A selection of T cell receptor beta chains follows, all from one sample in a study of T cell responses to AZD1222 COVID-19 vaccine. Produced via immunoSEQ multiplex PCR; TCRdb's table is partial and in-frame only. The sample yields fewer than 50,000 clones, over 70% seen once. This specimen was peripheral blood, taken on day 0 of AZD1222 vaccination. The receptors here all came from an adult in good health. The CDR3 runs from the conserved cysteine through the conserved F or W.

>12|TRBJ1-3|TRBV3-1/TRBV3-2
CASSQGDSQTYF
>16|TRBJ2-5|TRBV7-2
CASSPPGGGVEETQYF
>16|TRBJ2-3|TRBV10-3
CAISPRQGISTDTQYF
>13|TRBJ2-2|TRBV5-1
CASSFLGTGELFF
>12|TRBJ1-6|TRBV6-5
CASREGDSPLHF
>19|TRBJ2-4|TRBV11-2
CASSLSSVMVTTVKNIQYF
>18|TRBJ2-3|TRBV27
CASSLSCSGGAATDTQYF
>16|TRBJ2-5|TRBV11-3
CASSLDGASGQETQYF
>15|TRBJ1-1|TRBV10-3
CAISDLRQGQSEAFF
>15|TRBJ2-3|TRBV9
CASSVAPGTADTQYF
>14|TRBJ2-5|TRBV6-5
CASSYSGTEETQYF
>15|TRBJ2-7|TRBV2
CASSEPVGQVGEQYF
>15|TRBJ2-2|TRBV28
CASTPPGLETGELFF
>13|TRBJ2-3|TRBV19
CASTGHYTDTQYF
>14|TRBJ2-1|TRBV29-1
CSVLWDRDTNEQFF
>14|TRBJ2-3|TRBV7-3
CASSQTSGGDTQYF
>12|TRBJ2-7|TRBV7-2
CASSPTGAEQYF
>14|TRBJ2-5|TRBV27
CASSSGTAQETQYF
>14|TRBJ1-5|TRBV6-2/TRBV6-3
CASSYMDSNQPQHF
>12|TRBJ2-7|TRBV2
CASSYGPYEQYF